These 25 T cell receptor beta chains were sequenced from one sample in a study of T cell responses to AZD1222 COVID-19 vaccine. The table came from immunoSEQ multiplex PCR; TCRdb's copy has only in-frame clones and leaves some out. The table includes 150,000 to 200,000 clones, 90% detected once. This material consisted of peripheral blood, taken on day 0 of AZD1222 vaccination. The receptor source for this set is an adult in good health.

V is TRBV5-1 and J is TRBJ1-6; D may be TRBD1 (5 bases). Between the trimmed V and J ends, which lost 7 bases and 14 bases, there was a span of 16 bases. The CDR3 extends over 12 amino acids. The germline V gene has CDR1 SGHRS and CDR2 YFSETQ. CDR3 protein: CASGQPHGSLHF. The CDR3 nucleotides are TGCGCCAGCGGACAACCCCATGGGTCCCTCCACTTT.

The V gene is TRBV6-5, the J gene TRBJ2-3; D uncertain. V shed 6 bases and J shed 3 bases, with 16 bases lying between them. CDR3 length equals 15 residues. In germline, CDR1 is MNHEY, CDR2 SVGAGI. CDR3 coding DNA: TGTGCCAGCAGCCACACTTTTACACAAACAGATACGCAGTATTTT. This translates into CASSHTFTQTDTQYF.

This rearrangement joins TRBV7-2 to TRBJ2-1; D unclear. The CDR3 spans 11 residues. V lost 0 bases and J lost 8, with 2 bases in between. From germline, CDR1 is SGHTA and CDR2 FQGNSA. DNA for the CDR3: TGTGCCAGCAGCTTAGCGCATGAGCAGTTCTTC. Protein: CASSLAHEQFF.

This sequence joins TRBV19 and TRBJ2-1, with TRBD2 matching over 7 bases. Unmatched junction bases numbered 10, after V lost 5 bases and J lost 9 bases. This CDR3 comprises 14 residues. The germline gives CDR1 LNHDA, CDR2 SQIVND (reference sequence). Written as DNA, the CDR3 is TGTGCCAGTAGTCCCGGGGGAGGGGTGGGTGAGCAGTTCTTC. This gives the protein CASSPGGGVGEQFF.

The chain employs TRBV6-5 and TRBJ2-1; TRBD2 aligns across 10 bases. Germline V gives CDR1 MNHEY, CDR2 SVGAGI. The CDR3 covers 15 residues. The ends lost 7 bases at V and 7 bases at J; junction bases unmatched: 10. In nucleotides, the CDR3 is TGTGCCAGCACTCGAGCGGGGGGGCCTCTTAATGAGCAGTTCTTC. It encodes CASTRAGGPLNEQFF.

The V call is TRBV3-1 (or the pseudogene TRBV3-2), the J call TRBJ2-3, with TRBD2 matching 11 bases. V trimming: 3 bases; J trimming: 0 bases; junction bases outside the gene matches: 8. The germline V gene encodes CDR1 LGHDT and CDR2 YNNKEL (reference sequence). The CDR3 consists of 18 residues. CDR3 residues: CASSHSLAGGSSTDTQYF. In nucleotides, the CDR3 is TGTGCCAGCAGCCACAGTCTAGCGGGGGGTTCTAGCACAGATACGCAGTATTTT.

J is TRBJ1-5 and V is TRBV19, with D unclear. Per the germline V gene, CDR1 is LNHDA and CDR2 is SQIVND (reference sequence). The CDR3 sequence is 13 residues long. Trimming shortened V by 6 bases and J by 4 bases, and 10 bases separated the two germline ends. The CDR3 spells CASREEPNQPQHF. The CDR3 DNA reads TGTGCCAGTAGGGAAGAACCTAATCAGCCCCAGCATTTT.

Of note for this clone: The junction does not match germline at one end; this may be a read error. This same CDR3 is encoded by further DNA sequences in the sample. The genes are TRBV3-1 (or the pseudogene TRBV3-2) and TRBJ1-1; D gene ambiguous. The CDR3 spans 12 residues. CDR1 and CDR2 from the germline V gene are LGHDT and YNNKEL (reference sequence). CDR3 nucleotides: TGCGCCAGCAGCCAAGCGACGACTGAAGCTTTCTTT. Its translation: CASSQATTEAFF.

The rearrangement links TRBV28 to TRBJ2-7; 11 nucleotides agree with TRBD2. This CDR3 is 19 amino acids long. Trimming took 1 base from V and 0 from J; bases not matched to a gene: 11. The V gene's germline CDR1 is MDHEN and CDR2 SYDVKM. The CDR3 nucleotides read TGTGCCAGCAGTTTATCTAGCCTAGCGGGGGGTCAAAACTCCTACGAGCAGTACTTC. Its protein product is CASSLSSLAGGQNSYEQYF.

The chain recombines TRBV5-1 with TRBJ2-1; 13 bases map to TRBD2. The germline gives CDR1 SGHRS, CDR2 YFSETQ. The CDR3 runs to 15 residues. The V and J ends lost 3 bases and 6 bases, in that order; junction bases with no gene match: 3. The CDR3 reads CASSSLAGGPNEQFF. CDR3 bases: TGCGCCAGCAGCTCACTAGCGGGAGGGCCCAATGAGCAGTTCTTC.

V is TRBV4-1 and J is TRBJ2-2; D gene ambiguous. The V gene's germline CDR1 is MGHRA and CDR2 YSYEKL. Trimming left V 1 base short and J 5 bases short, with 11 bases between. The CDR3 is 15 residues long. CDR3 sequence: CASSQGPDRTGELFF. Here the CDR3 DNA reads TGCGCCAGCAGCCAAGGCCCAGACCGGACCGGGGAGCTGTTTTTT.

V and J are TRBV4-1 and TRBJ1-2, with 8 bases that match TRBD1. The CDR3 is 16 amino acids. Germline CDR1 is MGHRA and CDR2 is YSYEKL. With V trimmed by 1 base and J by 4 bases, 8 bases remained unmatched. CDR3 loop: CASSQGRTGLAYGYTF. The CDR3 coding sequence is TGCGCCAGCAGCCAAGGTCGGACAGGGCTGGCCTATGGCTACACCTTC.

The chain employs TRBV28 and TRBJ1-1; unclear D gene. The V end lost 2 bases, the J end lost 0 bases, and 4 bases lay between the germline ends. The CDR3 sequence is 13 residues long. From germline, CDR1 is MDHEN and CDR2 SYDVKM. CDR3 sequence (DNA): TGTGCCAGCAGTTTACGTATGAACACTGAAGCTTTCTTT. Encoded protein: CASSLRMNTEAFF.

The sample holds one count of this clone. The chain carries TRBV7-2 and TRBJ2-2; 10 bases are a match to TRBD2. Germline trimming cut 6 bases from V and 1 base from J; bases unmatched to any gene: 5. The CDR3 is 16 amino acids. CDR1 and CDR2 (germline): SGHTA, FQGNSA. The CDR3 DNA reads as TGTGCCAGCAGGAGACCTAGCGGGGGGAACACCGGGGAGCTGTTTTTT. Translating it yields CASRRPSGGNTGELFF.

The chain combines TRBV9 with TRBJ1-1; no firm D call. Germline values: CDR1 SGDLS, CDR2 YYNGEE. V dropped 4 bases and J dropped 4 bases, with 17 bases sitting between them. The CDR3 totals 15 residues. CDR3 DNA: TGTGCCAGCAGCCCCATGGGCCGAGCTATCACTGAAGCTTTCTTT. Protein sequence: CASSPMGRAITEAFF.

This clone was seen once. V and J are TRBV19 and TRBJ1-5, with D possibly matching TRBD1 (5 bases). CDR3 length: 14 residues. The V and J ends lost 4 bases and 5 bases respectively, with 12 bases between them. CDR1 LNHDA and CDR2 SQIVND come from the germline V gene (reference sequence). CDR3 bases: TGTGCCAGTAGTAGGGATGGGGGGTATCAGCCCCAGCATTTT. Translating it yields CASSRDGGYQPQHF. Together with reference TRBV19 and TRBJ1-5, the CDR3 gives the full variable domain: DGGITQSPKYLFRKEGQNVTLSCEQNLNHDAMYWYRQDPGQGLRLIYYSQIVNDFQKGDIAEGYSVSREKKESFPLTVTSAQKNPTAFYLCASSRDGGYQPQHFGDGTRLSIL.

The chain carries TRBV20-1 and TRBJ2-7; D is possibly TRBD2 (5 bases). Trimming left V 6 bases short and J 7 bases short, with 13 bases between. This CDR3 region has 11 residues. Germline assignment: CDR1 DFQATT and CDR2 SNEGSKA (reference sequence). The CDR3 spells CSADRPGEQYF. The CDR3 bases are TGCAGTGCCGACCGACCGGGAGAGCAGTACTTC.

The chain couples TRBV30 to TRBJ1-6; D unresolved. The germline V gene encodes CDR1 GTSNPN and CDR2 SVGIG (reference sequence). The CDR3 sequence is 14 residues long. Trimming left V 1 base short and J 4 bases short, with 8 bases between. CDR3 in amino acids: CAWSAVRYNSPLHF. The CDR3 DNA sequence: TGTGCCTGGAGTGCGGTGAGGTATAATTCACCCCTCCACTTT.

This clone has just one count. The chain combines TRBV19 with TRBJ1-5; 8 nucleotides match TRBD1. There are 15 residues in the CDR3. V was pared by 5 bases and J by 0 bases, with 3 bases of the junction left unmatched. Germline assignment: CDR1 LNHDA and CDR2 SQIVND (reference sequence). CDR3 amino acids: CASSHRGASNQPQHF. In DNA form, the CDR3 reads TGTGCCAGTAGTCACAGGGGGGCTAGCAATCAGCCCCAGCATTTT.

The rearrangement links TRBV27 to TRBJ1-3, with D uncertain. The CDR3 sequence is 13 residues long. V lost 8 bases and J lost 0, with 8 bases in between. CDR1 and CDR2 (germline): MNHEY, SMNVEV (reference sequence). The CDR3 nucleotides read TGTGCCAGCGTCGCTCTCTCTGGAAACACCATATATTTT. Translated, it gives CASVALSGNTIYF.

V gene TRBV5-1 combines with J gene TRBJ2-5; 12 bases are a match to TRBD2. V was pared by 4 bases and J by 2 bases, with 6 bases of the junction left unmatched. Germline CDR1 is SGHRS and CDR2 is YFSETQ. CDR3 size: 16 residues. The DNA for the CDR3 is TGCGCCAGCAGCCCGGCACTAGCGGGGGGACAAGAGACCCAGTACTTC. Protein product: CASSPALAGGQETQYF.

The CDR3 protein is CASSSTPGPGDTEAFF. Here the CDR3 DNA reads TGTGCCAGCAGCTCTACTCCGGGTCCTGGGGACACTGAAGCTTTCTTT. This chain links TRBV6-2 or TRBV6-3 with TRBJ1-1; unclear D gene. Trimming removed 6 bases from V and 3 bases from J, with 20 bases in between. The CDR3 extends over 16 amino acids. Germline loops: CDR1 MNHEY, CDR2 SVGEGT.

This clone was observed a single time. J is TRBJ2-1 and V is TRBV20-1, with 10 bases aligning to TRBD2. V lost 3 bases to trimming and J lost 0 bases; unmatched junction nucleotides: 14. This CDR3 is built from 19 residues. Germline V gives CDR1 DFQATT, CDR2 SNEGSKA (reference sequence). CDR3 sequence (DNA): TGCAGTGCTAGTAATTGGCTAGCGGGGGACTTAATCTCCTACAATGAGCAGTTCTTC. Translation: CSASNWLAGDLISYNEQFF.

The chain links TRBV20-1 to TRBJ2-1; weak D call: TRBD1 (7 bases). V shed 5 bases and J shed 9 bases, with 11 bases lying between them. The CDR3 is 11 residues long. The germline V gene has CDR1 DFQATT and CDR2 SNEGSKA (reference sequence). CDR3 region: CSALRGVEQFF. The CDR3 DNA is TGCAGTGCTCTCAGGGGGGTTGAGCAGTTCTTC.

The gene calls are TRBV11-1 and TRBJ2-5, with TRBD2 identical over 11 bases. The J segment lost 4 bases and the V segment lost 0 bases, leaving 13 bases of the junction unmatched. The CDR3 is 19 residues long. CDR1 is SGHAT and CDR2 is FQDESV in the germline V gene (reference sequence). This chain's CDR3 is CASSLAGTSSGGAGETQYF. CDR3 bases: TGTGCCAGCAGCTTAGCCGGAACCAGTAGCGGGGGGGCAGGAGAGACCCAGTACTTC.